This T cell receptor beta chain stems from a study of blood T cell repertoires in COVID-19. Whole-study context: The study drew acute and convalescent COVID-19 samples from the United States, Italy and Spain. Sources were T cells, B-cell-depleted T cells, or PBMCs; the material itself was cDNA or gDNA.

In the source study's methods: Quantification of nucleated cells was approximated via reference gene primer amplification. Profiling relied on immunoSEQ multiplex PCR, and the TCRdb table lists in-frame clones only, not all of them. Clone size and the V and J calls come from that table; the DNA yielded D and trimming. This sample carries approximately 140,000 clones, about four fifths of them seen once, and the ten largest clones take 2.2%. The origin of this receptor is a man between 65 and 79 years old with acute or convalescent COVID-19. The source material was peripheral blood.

CDR3 coding DNA: TGTGCCAGCAGCTTATCCGGGAGTCGCACAGATACGCAGTATTTT. As protein: CASSLSGSRTDTQYF. The V gene is TRBV7-3, the J gene TRBJ2-3, with D possibly TRBD2 on 6 matching bases. Germline CDR1 is SGHTA and CDR2 is FQGTGA. CDR3 length: 15 residues. V was clipped by 2 bases and J by 1 base, with 10 bases between them.